This TCR beta chain was sequenced in a study of OX40 agonist ivuxolimab in advanced cancers. The wider study: Every 2 weeks, patients got intravenous ivuxolimab at one of six dose levels (0.01-10 mg/kg). From about 20 to 80 years was the age range, with a mean of approximately 58 years, and about 83% were male. Study-wide results and limits: In the expanded peripheral T cells, antigen specificity was never determined.

This clone has more than one count but fewer than ten. The antigen is undetermined. Some clones are missing from TCRdb's copy, which holds only in-frame ones; the method was immunoSEQ multiplex PCR. This table holds about 80,000 clones, about nine tenths found once. Germline V gene sequence: CDR1 ENHRY, CDR2 SYGVKD. The V end lost 3 bases, the J end lost 2 bases, and 4 bases lay between the germline ends. The CDR3 is 12 amino acids. The genes are TRBV10-3 and TRBJ1-1; D is undetermined. The sequence was obtained from an adult with an advanced solid tumor such as melanoma, head and neck, liver or kidney cancer. Sequenced material: CD4+ or CD8+ T cells sorted from blood, taken in a trial of the OX40 agonist ivuxolimab. The CDR3 DNA is TGTGCCATCAGTGACTTCAACACTGAAGCTTTCTTT. This gives the protein CAISDFNTEAFF.